Below are 7 T cell receptor beta chains sequenced from a single sample in a study of blood T cell repertoires in COVID-19. This table comes from immunoSEQ multiplex PCR, and its TCRdb copy is limited to in-frame clones, with some not included. The sample carries about 80,000 clones, approximately 83% recorded once. Sequencing used peripheral blood. The receptors stem from a human donor in a cohort sampled during active COVID-19.

The CDR3 DNA sequence: TGTGCCTGGAGTGGGGACATTAACTATGGCTACACCTTC. Translated, it gives CAWSGDINYGYTF. V and J are TRBV30 and TRBJ1-2, with D possibly matching TRBD1 (6 bases). Trimming stripped 1 base from V and 1 base from J, with 7 bases between. The V gene's germline CDR1 is GTSNPN and CDR2 SVGIG (reference sequence). This CDR3 contains 13 residues.

The gene calls are TRBV7-9 and TRBJ2-3, with D maybe TRBD1 (6 bases). Germline loops: CDR1 SEHNR, CDR2 FQNEAQ (reference sequence). There are 17 residues in the CDR3. V gave up 5 bases and J gave up 0 bases, with 18 bases separating them. CDR3 loop: CASSRDIRADSTDTQYF. The CDR3, as DNA: TGTGCCAGCAGCCGGGACATCAGAGCGGATAGCACAGATACGCAGTATTTT.

The genes are TRBV28 and TRBJ2-7; 7 nucleotides align to TRBD2. The ends lost 2 bases at V and 6 bases at J; junction bases unmatched: 13. Germline V gene sequence: CDR1 MDHEN, CDR2 SYDVKM. This CDR3 contains 16 residues. The DNA of the CDR3 is TGTGCCAGCAGTTTAGTAGGGAGGGGAGGAGGTTCCGAGCAGTACTTC. It codes for CASSLVGRGGGSEQYF.

The CDR3 DNA follows: TGTGCCTGGAGTGTAGGAGATAATCAGCCCCAGCATTTT. It codes for CAWSVGDNQPQHF. V usage is TRBV30 and J usage is TRBJ1-5; D remains unclear. The CDR3 is made up of 13 amino acids. Trimming shortened V by 0 bases and J by 4 bases, and 7 bases separated the two germline ends. Per germline, CDR1 GTSNPN and CDR2 SVGIG (reference sequence).

The chain carries TRBV10-2 and TRBJ2-1, with 7 positions matching TRBD2. Per germline, CDR1 WSHSY and CDR2 SAAADI. The CDR3 has 13 amino acids. V gave up 6 bases and J gave up 4 bases; unmatched junction bases: 3. CDR3 loop: CASRGLGYNEQFF. CDR3 nucleotide sequence: TGCGCCAGCAGAGGACTAGGGTACAATGAGCAGTTCTTC.

The chain joins TRBV7-3 to TRBJ2-2; 7 bases fit TRBD2. V was pared by 5 bases and J by 6 bases, with 12 bases of the junction left unmatched. The CDR3 has 16 residues. CDR1 SGHTA and CDR2 FQGTGA come from the germline V gene. The DNA of the CDR3 is TGTGCCAGCAGCCCCAGTGGGGCGGGGGTAGCCGGGGAGCTGTTTTTT. Amino acids: CASSPSGAGVAGELFF. Together with reference TRBV7-3 and TRBJ2-2, the CDR3 gives the full variable domain: GAGVSQTPSNKVTEKGKYVELRCDPISGHTALYWYRQSLGQGPEFLIYFQGTGAADDSGLPNDRFFAVRPEGSVSTLKIQRTERGDSAVYLCASSPSGAGVAGELFFGEGSRLTVL.

This clone was counted a single time. The chain carries TRBV20-1 and TRBJ1-1; D gene ambiguous. V lost 6 bases and J 1 base, leaving 9 bases between the germline ends. The CDR3 is 12 amino acids. Per the germline V gene, CDR1 is DFQATT and CDR2 is SNEGSKA (reference sequence). The CDR3 sequence is CSASSGNTEAFF. CDR3 coding DNA: TGCAGTGCCAGTAGCGGGAACACTGAAGCTTTCTTT.